Following are 12 T cell receptor beta chains from one sample sequenced in a study of shared T cell receptors in the human thymus. The assay was immunoSEQ multiplex PCR, and TCRdb's table has in-frame clones only and misses some. The table records hundreds of thousands of clones, 70% to 90% of them present only once. The same data also went into a second study, on human thymus T cells.

The sample comprised thymocytes. The receptors were gathered from a boy under three years old with a congenital heart defect.

This chain connects TRBV27 to TRBJ2-7; 12 bases map to TRBD2. Germline-derived CDR1 and CDR2 are MNHEY and SMNVEV (reference sequence). CDR3 length: 19 amino acids. The junction had 15 bases not matched to a gene; V was cut back by 6 bases and J by 0 bases. The CDR3 nucleotides are TGTGCCAGCAGGACCAAAGCGAGACTAGCGGGGGACAACTCCTACGAGCAGTACTTC. Its protein is CASRTKARLAGDNSYEQYF.

The rearrangement links TRBV30 to TRBJ1-4; D possibly corresponds to TRBD1 (5 bases). This CDR3 contains 14 residues. CDR1 is GTSNPN and CDR2 is SVGIG in the germline V gene (reference sequence). The germline V and J ends were trimmed by 1 base and 8 bases, with 14 bases remaining between them. The CDR3 reads CAWSGTGVREKLFF. CDR3 in DNA: TGTGCCTGGAGTGGCACAGGCGTACGGGAAAAACTGTTTTTT.

This chain uses TRBV27 with TRBJ2-4, with D perhaps TRBD2 (5 bases). Trimming pared 3 bases from V and 0 bases from J, leaving 21 bases between. This CDR3 spans 19 amino acids. CDR1 and CDR2 from the germline V gene are MNHEY and SMNVEV (reference sequence). The CDR3 region has the DNA TGTGCCAGCAGTTTCCACCCGGCGGGCCATGTGTTAGCCAAAAACATTCAGTACTTC. It specifies CASSFHPAGHVLAKNIQYF.

V is TRBV6-1 and J is TRBJ1-2; 11 bases map to TRBD1. CDR3 length: 22 residues. Losses at the gene ends were 0 bases for V and 9 bases for J; bases not matched to a gene: 27. Germline values: CDR1 MNHNS, CDR2 SASEGT. CDR3 sequence: CASSEANGPQKDRGPPPKRYTF. For the CDR3, the DNA is TGTGCCAGCAGTGAAGCAAACGGGCCCCAGAAGGACAGGGGGCCTCCACCTAAACGCTACACCTTC.

This clone was seen a single time. The chain couples TRBV28 to TRBJ2-2; D is ambiguous. The CDR3 is made up of 17 amino acids. V was trimmed by 2 bases and J by 0 bases, leaving 13 bases between them. Germline-derived CDR1 and CDR2 are MDHEN and SYDVKM. The CDR3 nucleotides read TGTGCCAGCAGTTTAGTCCAGGATAAATCGAACACCGGGGAGCTGTTTTTT. This sequence encodes CASSLVQDKSNTGELFF.

The rearrangement links TRBV5-6 to TRBJ1-1; TRBD1 matches 10 bases. This CDR3 has 16 residues. Germline loops: CDR1 SGHDT, CDR2 YYEEEE. V shed 3 bases and J 5 bases; nucleotides not matched to a gene: 10. Here the CDR3 DNA reads TGTGCCAGCAGCTCCCCGGGACAGGGGCATTCGACTGAAGCTTTCTTT. Protein product: CASSSPGQGHSTEAFF.

The chain is built from TRBV9 and TRBJ1-2; D may be TRBD1 (6 bases). This CDR3 has 11 residues. Germline CDR1 and CDR2: SGDLS and YYNGEE. V was clipped by 4 bases and J by 8 bases, with 9 bases between them. The CDR3, as DNA: TGTGCCAGCAGCTCCGACAGGGGCTACACCTTC. Amino acids: CASSSDRGYTF.

J is TRBJ2-3 and V is TRBV5-1; unclear D gene. The germline CDR1 and CDR2 sequences are SGHRS and YFSETQ. Trimming took 0 bases from V and 5 from J, leaving 10 bases between them. The CDR3 contains 14 residues. Written as DNA, the CDR3 is TGCGCCAGCAGCTTGGGAGGTTTGAGAGATACGCAGTATTTT. Protein product: CASSLGGLRDTQYF.

The chain carries TRBV14 and TRBJ2-7; TRBD1 matches at 8 bases. CDR3 length equals 12 residues. With V trimmed by 8 bases and J by 4 bases, 4 bases remained unmatched. Germline V gene sequence: CDR1 SGHDN, CDR2 FVKESK. This chain's CDR3 is CASSGGGYEQYF. The CDR3 DNA follows: TGTGCCAGCTCAGGGGGCGGGTACGAGCAGTACTTC.

This clone was seen once. The sample contains more than one DNA sequence encoding this CDR3. The chain carries TRBV6-5 and TRBJ2-1; the match to TRBD1 covers 7 bases. Per the germline V gene, CDR1 is MNHEY and CDR2 is SVGAGI. Trimming removed 3 bases from V and 7 bases from J; junction bases left unmatched: 3. The length of the CDR3 is 13 residues. CDR3: CASSYKQGNEQFF. CDR3 DNA sequence: TGTGCCAGCAGTTATAAACAGGGGAATGAGCAGTTCTTC.

This clone was recorded only once. This sequence joins TRBV5-4 and TRBJ1-4, with a weak D call TRBD1 (6 bases). Trimming took 1 base from V and 0 from J, leaving 13 bases between them. The CDR3 loop spans 17 amino acids. Germline CDR1 and CDR2: SGHNT and YYREEE (reference sequence). DNA of the CDR3: TGTGCCAGCAGCTTGACCACAGGGCGACCAACTAATGAAAAACTGTTTTTT. This sequence encodes CASSLTTGRPTNEKLFF.

J is TRBJ2-7 and V is TRBV27; 7 bases map to TRBD2. Germline CDR1 reads MNHEY; CDR2 reads SMNVEV (reference sequence). With V trimmed by 7 bases and J by 1 base, 31 bases remained unmatched. The CDR3 contains 22 residues. CDR3 residues: CASIPLRGPERGSSLPSYEQYF. The DNA for the CDR3 is TGTGCCAGCATTCCCCTCCGGGGTCCCGAGCGGGGCTCCTCCCTCCCTTCCTACGAGCAGTACTTC.